A single sample gave rise to the 19 T cell receptor beta chains below, sequenced in a study of regulatory dendritic cells for organ transplantation. CFSE-labeled sorted T cells met regulatory or mature dendritic cells for under 6 days. Sequenced by immunoSEQ multiplex PCR; TCRdb stores in-frame clones only, minus some. Among around 20,000 clones listed, around 85% were seen once. Antigens of these TCRs are unknown. Source material: naive CD4+ T cells from blood cultured with regulatory dendritic cells. The subset is: CD45RA+ naive T cells. The receptors derive from a human donor in good health.

The chain has TRBV28 and TRBJ2-7; D is unclear. The CDR3 covers 14 residues. The V gene's germline CDR1 is MDHEN and CDR2 SYDVKM. Trimming took 4 bases from V and 0 from J, leaving 10 bases between them. CDR3: CASSSDESSYEQYF. The CDR3 nucleotides read TGTGCCAGCAGTTCCGACGAGAGCTCCTACGAGCAGTACTTC. Full variable domain (outside the CDR3, taken from reference TRBV28 and TRBJ2-7): DVKVTQSSRYLVKRTGEKVFLECVQDMDHENMFWYRQDPGLGLRLIYFSYDVKMKEKGDIPEGYSVSREKKERFSLILESASTNQTSMYLCASSSDESSYEQYFGPGTRLTVT.

The gene calls are TRBV6-1 and TRBJ2-7; 9 nucleotides align to TRBD1. This CDR3 spans 15 amino acids. Germline V gene lookup returns CDR1 MNHNS and CDR2 SASEGT. Unmatched junction bases numbered 9, after V lost 5 bases and J lost 4 bases. For the CDR3, the DNA is TGTGCCAGCAGTCATTCCGGGACAGGGAATTACGAGCAGTACTTC. Translating gives CASSHSGTGNYEQYF.

The rearrangement links TRBV5-1 to TRBJ2-3, with TRBD2 identical over 12 bases. CDR3 length: 18 amino acids. Germline CDR1 reads SGHRS; CDR2 reads YFSETQ. V trimming: 0 bases; J trimming: 0 bases; junction bases outside the gene matches: 5. CDR3 in DNA: TGCGCCAGCAGCTTGGTATCCCTAGCGGGAGGGAGCACAGATACGCAGTATTTT. This translates into CASSLVSLAGGSTDTQYF.

This chain links TRBV11-2 with TRBJ2-7; 11 bases are shared with TRBD2. The CDR3 runs 14 residues. The germline CDR1 and CDR2 sequences are SGHAT and FQNNGV. V was clipped by 6 bases and J by 2 bases; unmatched bases: 3. The CDR3 reads CASRGTSGPYEQYF. The CDR3 coding sequence is TGTGCCAGCAGAGGGACTAGCGGCCCCTACGAGCAGTACTTC.

The chain links TRBV7-9 to TRBJ2-2; no reliable D call. This CDR3 has 14 residues. Trimming cost V 1 base and J 4 bases, with 7 bases left between them. Germline CDR1 SEHNR, CDR2 FQNEAQ (reference sequence). CDR3 sequence (DNA): TGTGCCAGCAGCTTAGTCCGCATCACCGGGGAGCTGTTTTTT. Protein sequence: CASSLVRITGELFF.

The CDR3, as DNA: TGTGCCAGCAGAAGGGGGCAGGACACTGAAGCTTTCTTT. Encoded protein: CASRRGQDTEAFF. The V and J genes are TRBV7-2 and TRBJ1-1; 7 bases line up with TRBD1. This CDR3 comprises 13 residues. Trimming at V came to 6 bases and at J to 3 bases, leaving 4 bases not matched to a gene. Germline V gene data show CDR1 as SGHTA and CDR2 as FQGNSA.

CDR3 DNA: TGCGCCAGCAGTCCGCAGGACTACGAGCAGTACTTC. Translated: CASSPQDYEQYF. The V gene is TRBV10-2, the J gene TRBJ2-7; no clear D gene. Germline-derived CDR1 and CDR2 are WSHSY and SAAADI. V was clipped by 5 bases and J by 3 bases, with 8 bases between them. This CDR3 is 12 amino acids long.

The rearrangement uses TRBV25-1 and TRBJ2-5; D not resolved. Near its end, the DNA agrees better with TRBJ2-7, so the J call may be wrong. Germline assignment: CDR1 MGHDK and CDR2 SYGVNS. This CDR3 is built from 11 residues. For the CDR3, the DNA is TGTGCCAGCAGTGACAACTACGAGCAGTACTTC. Translation gives CASSDNYEQYF.

The genes are TRBV6-4 and TRBJ2-1; 9 nucleotides agree with TRBD1. V was pared by 5 bases and J by 8 bases, with 10 bases of the junction left unmatched. Germline lookup yields CDR1 MRHNA and CDR2 SNTAGT. The CDR3 extends over 15 amino acids. The CDR3: CASSLQGTGHDEQFF. The CDR3 DNA reads TGTGCCAGCAGTCTACAGGGGACAGGGCACGATGAGCAGTTCTTC.

V and J are TRBV4-1 and TRBJ1-6; D gene unclear. The CDR3 covers 16 residues. The germline CDR1 and CDR2 sequences are MGHRA and YSYEKL. Trimming stripped 2 bases from V and 7 bases from J, with 15 bases between. CDR3 protein: CASSQIGGSKNSPLHF. The CDR3 nucleotides read TGCGCCAGCAGCCAAATCGGCGGGTCGAAGAATTCACCCCTCCACTTT.

CDR3 nucleotides: TGTGCCAGCAGTCCAAGGAGCGACAGGGGGACCTACGAGCAGTACTTC. This encodes CASSPRSDRGTYEQYF. J is TRBJ2-7 and V is TRBV7-9, with 9 bases that match TRBD1. Germline assignment: CDR1 SEHNR and CDR2 FQNEAQ (reference sequence). CDR3 length equals 16 residues. Trimming cost V 6 bases and J 2 bases; bases outside gene matches: 11.

This clone was observed a few times. The chain uses TRBV6-1 and TRBJ2-5; TRBD1 agrees at 7 bases. The CDR3 sequence is 15 residues long. V was clipped by 8 bases and J by 0 bases; unmatched bases: 9. Germline V gene data show CDR1 as MNHNS and CDR2 as SASEGT. CDR3: CASGAAGGNQETQYF. CDR3 nucleotide sequence: TGTGCCAGCGGGGCTGCAGGGGGAAACCAAGAGACCCAGTACTTC.

V usage is TRBV19 and J usage is TRBJ1-4, with no clear D. The CDR3 has 14 residues. The V end was cut by 4 bases, the J end by 10 bases, with 16 bases between. Germline V gene data show CDR1 as LNHDA and CDR2 as SQIVND (reference sequence). For the CDR3, the DNA is TGTGCCAGTAGTAACGCGACACCTAAGGGAAAACTGTTTTTT. Protein product: CASSNATPKGKLFF.

This clone appeared once. CDR3 loop: CAISGTEAYEQYF. The CDR3 bases are TGTGCCATCAGTGGGACAGAGGCCTACGAGCAGTACTTC. This sequence joins TRBV10-3 and TRBJ2-7; tentatively, D is TRBD1 (6 bases). CDR3 length equals 13 residues. Germline V gene lookup returns CDR1 ENHRY and CDR2 SYGVKD. V dropped 4 bases and J dropped 2 bases, with 9 bases sitting between them.

The chain uses TRBV7-2 and TRBJ1-5; D not certain. The CDR3 is made up of 15 amino acids. V gave up 2 bases and J gave up 4 bases, with 12 bases separating them. Germline lookup yields CDR1 SGHTA and CDR2 FQGNSA. This CDR3 is CASSLSRGVNQPQHF. CDR3 nucleotides: TGTGCCAGCAGCTTAAGTCGTGGGGTTAATCAGCCCCAGCATTTT.

The V and J genes are TRBV5-4 and TRBJ1-2; D is unclear. Between the trimmed V and J ends, which lost 0 bases and 6 bases, there was a span of 12 bases. This CDR3 has 14 residues. Germline V CDR1 and CDR2: SGHNT, YYREEE (reference sequence). CDR3 loop: CASSLGKKWNGYTF. The CDR3 bases are TGTGCCAGCAGCTTGGGCAAAAAGTGGAATGGCTACACCTTC.

The chain employs TRBV4-2 and TRBJ1-2, with D unresolved. The CDR3 consists of 15 residues. Germline CDR1 is LGHNA and CDR2 is YNFKEQ. Trimming left V 0 bases short and J 2 bases short, with 10 bases between. For the CDR3, the DNA is TGTGCCAGCAGCCAAGATCGGGCGGTGAACTATGGCTACACCTTC. The encoded protein is CASSQDRAVNYGYTF.

The chain employs TRBV19 and TRBJ2-3; 14 nucleotides align to TRBD2. CDR3 length equals 17 residues. CDR1 is LNHDA, CDR2 SQIVND, per germline (reference sequence). The junction had 6 bases not matched to a gene; V was cut back by 3 bases and J by 4 bases. The CDR3 region has the DNA TGTGCCAGTAGTATCAGGACTAGCGGGAGGAGTCCAGATACGCAGTATTTT. Protein sequence: CASSIRTSGRSPDTQYF.

The V and J genes are TRBV11-2 and TRBJ2-1; a possible D gene is TRBD1 (5 bases). V dropped 5 bases and J dropped 4 bases, with 18 bases sitting between them. Germline CDR1 reads SGHAT; CDR2 reads FQNNGV. This CDR3 region has 16 residues. The CDR3 spells CASSTRTGVRYNEQFF. The CDR3 coding sequence is TGTGCCAGCAGCACGCGCACAGGAGTTAGGTACAATGAGCAGTTCTTC. Together with reference TRBV11-2 and TRBJ2-1, the CDR3 gives the full variable domain: EAGVAQSPRYKIIEKRQSVAFWCNPISGHATLYWYQQILGQGPKLLIQFQNNGVVDDSQLPKDRFSAERLKGVDSTLKIQPAKLEDSAVYLCASSTRTGVRYNEQFFGPGTRLTVL.